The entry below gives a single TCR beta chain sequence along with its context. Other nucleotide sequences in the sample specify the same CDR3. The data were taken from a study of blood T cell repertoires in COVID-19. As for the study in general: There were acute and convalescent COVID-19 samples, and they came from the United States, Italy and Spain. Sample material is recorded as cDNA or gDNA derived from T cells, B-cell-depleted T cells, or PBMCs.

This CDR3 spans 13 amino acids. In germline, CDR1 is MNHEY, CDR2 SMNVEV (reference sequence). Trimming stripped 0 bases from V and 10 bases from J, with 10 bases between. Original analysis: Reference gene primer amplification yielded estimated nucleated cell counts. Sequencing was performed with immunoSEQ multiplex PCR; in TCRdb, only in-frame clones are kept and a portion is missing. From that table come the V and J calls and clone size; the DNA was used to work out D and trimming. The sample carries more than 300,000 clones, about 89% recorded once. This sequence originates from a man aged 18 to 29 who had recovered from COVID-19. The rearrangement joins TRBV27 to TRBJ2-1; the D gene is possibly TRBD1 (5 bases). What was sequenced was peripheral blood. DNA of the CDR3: TGTGCCAGCAGTTTATCAGGGGATAACGAGCAGTTCTTC. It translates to CASSLSGDNEQFF.